Following are 8 T cell receptor beta chains from one sample sequenced in a study of cytotoxic CD8 clonotypes in ibrutinib-treated CLL. Clones were read by immunoSEQ multiplex PCR, and TCRdb kept only the in-frame ones, dropping some. The sample contains about 160,000 clones, 81% of which appear only once. Sequenced here: PBMCs, sampled after 12 months of ibrutinib treatment. These receptor sequences come from a human donor with chronic lymphocytic leukemia.

The chain joins TRBV5-4 to TRBJ2-1; tentatively, D is TRBD2 (6 bases). Germline CDR1 and CDR2: SGHNT and YYREEE (reference sequence). The V gene lost 4 bases and the J gene lost 1 base, with 18 bases spanning the gap. CDR3 length: 17 amino acids. The CDR3 here is CASSLNAGITSYNEQFF. Written as DNA, the CDR3 is TGTGCCAGCAGCCTAAACGCGGGGATAACTTCCTACAATGAGCAGTTCTTC. The entire variable domain, with the rest obtained from reference TRBV5-4 and TRBJ2-1, is as follows: ETGVTQSPTHLIKTRGQQVTLRCSSQSGHNTVSWYQQALGQGPQFIFQYYREEENGRGNFPPRFSGLQFPNYSSELNVNALELDDSALYLCASSLNAGITSYNEQFFGPGTRLTVL.

The rearrangement joins TRBV5-4 to TRBJ2-7, with 11 bases fitting TRBD1. The ends lost 4 bases at V and 2 bases at J; junction bases unmatched: 5. The CDR3 sequence is 15 residues long. Germline lookup yields CDR1 SGHNT and CDR2 YYREEE (reference sequence). For the CDR3, the DNA is TGTGCCAGCAGCCCGGGGACAGGGGGGCCCTACGAGCAGTACTTC. Amino acids: CASSPGTGGPYEQYF.

This chain joins TRBV15 and TRBJ1-1; 9 bases fit TRBD1. Per germline, CDR1 LNHNV and CDR2 YYDKDF (reference sequence). This CDR3 comprises 14 residues. Unmatched junction bases numbered 8, after V lost 3 bases and J lost 9 bases. The DNA of the CDR3 is TGTGCCACCAGCAGGGCCGGGACAGGGCGGAAAGCTTTCTTT. Amino acids: CATSRAGTGRKAFF.

The V and J genes are TRBV4-3 and TRBJ1-1, with D hard to call. Trimming removed 0 bases from V and 11 bases from J, with 19 bases in between. Germline CDR1 is LGHNA and CDR2 is YSLEER. The CDR3 consists of 15 residues. Here the CDR3 DNA reads TGCGCCAGCAGCCAAGATGGTCTGGGAAATGGGCCGGCTTTCTTT. Protein sequence: CASSQDGLGNGPAFF.

J is TRBJ1-2 and V is TRBV7-9; D might be TRBD1 (6 bases). Per the germline V gene, CDR1 is SEHNR and CDR2 is FQNEAQ (reference sequence). This CDR3 region has 15 residues. V lost 0 bases and J 8 bases, leaving 16 bases between the germline ends. The CDR3: CASSLAQGSEGGYTF. The CDR3 DNA is TGTGCCAGCAGCTTAGCGCAGGGGTCAGAAGGCGGCTACACCTTC.

This clone showed up just once. The chain has TRBV19 and TRBJ1-5; the match to TRBD1 covers 8 bases. V was pared by 3 bases and J by 2 bases, with 6 bases of the junction left unmatched. Looked up from germline, CDR1 is LNHDA and CDR2 is SQIVND (reference sequence). This CDR3 is built from 16 residues. Here the CDR3 reads CASSIRGLIGNQPQHF. The CDR3 nucleotides read TGTGCCAGTAGTATCAGGGGGCTGATTGGCAATCAGCCCCAGCATTTT. Together with reference TRBV19 and TRBJ1-5, the CDR3 gives the full variable domain: DGGITQSPKYLFRKEGQNVTLSCEQNLNHDAMYWYRQDPGQGLRLIYYSQIVNDFQKGDIAEGYSVSREKKESFPLTVTSAQKNPTAFYLCASSIRGLIGNQPQHFGDGTRLSIL.

The CDR3 protein is CASSKVLGGQRKPTDTQYF. For the CDR3, the DNA is TGTGCCAGCAGCAAAGTCCTTGGGGGACAGAGAAAACCCACAGATACGCAGTATTTT. The rearrangement uses TRBV21-1 and TRBJ2-3; TRBD1, the table's D call, lacks a check against the DNA. TRBV21-1 has pseudogene status. The CDR3 runs to 19 residues.

The gene calls are TRBV29-1 and TRBJ1-5; 9 bases line up with TRBD1. V lost 6 bases, J lost 6 bases, and 9 bases stayed unmatched. CDR1 is SQVTM and CDR2 is ANQGSEA in the germline V gene. CDR3 length equals 14 residues. The CDR3 coding sequence is TGCAGCGTCCAATTTGACAGGGGGGGTCAGCCCCAGCATTTT. Its translation: CSVQFDRGGQPQHF.